One and the same sample provided the 13 T cell receptor beta chains below, sequenced in a study of cytomegalovirus exposure and HLA in healthy donors. The PCR contained 60 Vbeta and 13 Jbeta primers. The method was immunoSEQ multiplex PCR; TCRdb's version includes in-frame clones alone and lacks a portion of them. This sample has fewer than 110,000 clones, with 73% found just once. Sequencing was done on a sample of PBMCs. The receptors were gathered from a man aged 30 to 39 in good health and CMV-seronegative.

This rearrangement joins TRBV6-6 to TRBJ1-3; unclear D gene. Germline CDR1 and CDR2: MNHNY and SVGAGI (reference sequence). V lost 7 bases, J lost 2 bases, and 6 bases lay in between. There are 12 residues in the CDR3. This chain's CDR3 is CASIGTGNTIYF. The CDR3 DNA reads TGTGCCAGCATCGGGACTGGAAACACCATATATTTT.

The rearrangement joins TRBV27 to TRBJ1-1, with 9 bases aligning to TRBD1. This CDR3 contains 14 residues. Trimming removed 5 bases from V and 4 bases from J; junction bases left unmatched: 5. CDR1 MNHEY and CDR2 SMNVEV come from the germline V gene (reference sequence). CDR3 residues: CASSVQGAVTEAFF. Written as DNA, the CDR3 is TGTGCCAGCAGTGTACAGGGGGCCGTCACTGAAGCTTTCTTT.

This chain connects TRBV27 to TRBJ2-7, with a possible D match to TRBD1 (6 bases). CDR3 length: 15 residues. Germline CDR1 and CDR2: MNHEY and SMNVEV (reference sequence). V was clipped by 6 bases and J by 2 bases, with 17 bases between them. In DNA form, the CDR3 reads TGTGCCAGCAGGATAACGGTGGGGGCCCCCTACGAGCAGTACTTC. It encodes CASRITVGAPYEQYF.

V and J are TRBV7-9 and TRBJ2-3; D unclear. The V gene's germline CDR1 is SEHNR and CDR2 FQNEAQ (reference sequence). This CDR3 comprises 14 residues. V was cut by 3 bases and J by 6 bases, with 13 bases left in between. In nucleotides, the CDR3 is TGTGCCAGCAGCTTGGCCTCCGGGTATGATACGCAGTATTTT. This translates into CASSLASGYDTQYF. The full variable domain, in which reference TRBV7-9 and TRBJ2-3 provide the parts outside the CDR3, is DTGVSQNPRHKITKRGQNVTFRCDPISEHNRLYWYRQTLGQGPEFLTYFQNEAQLEKSRLLSDRFSAERPKGSFSTLEIQRTEQGDSAMYLCASSLASGYDTQYFGPGTRLTVL.

This chain links TRBV11-2 with TRBJ2-7; 7 bases map to TRBD2. CDR1 and CDR2 (germline): SGHAT, FQNNGV. The CDR3 runs to 14 residues. After removal of 3 bases from V and 0 bases from J, the junction contained 2 bases not matched to a gene. The CDR3 coding sequence is TGTGCCAGCAGCTTTGGGGGGGACTCCTACGAGCAGTACTTC. Residues: CASSFGGDSYEQYF.

This rearrangement joins TRBV6-1 to TRBJ1-1; tentative D call: TRBD1 (5 bases). The CDR3 extends over 14 amino acids. Germline CDR1 MNHNS, CDR2 SASEGT. Deletions cut 4 bases from V and 6 bases from J, with 15 bases between. The CDR3 DNA reads TGTGCCAGCAGTGGTCATGACAGTAGGTCTGAAGCTTTCTTT. Protein: CASSGHDSRSEAFF.

This clone was picked up one time. The chain couples TRBV10-2 to TRBJ2-7; 7 positions match TRBD1. The length of the CDR3 is 15 residues. J gave up 6 bases and V 5 bases, and 13 bases lay outside the gene matches. Germline CDR1 reads WSHSY; CDR2 reads SAAADI. DNA of the CDR3: TGCGCCAGCAGTTGGTCCGGGACAGATCGTTCCGAGCAGTACTTC. Its protein is CASSWSGTDRSEQYF.

The chain uses TRBV6-1 and TRBJ1-2; 7 bases are shared with TRBD1. The ends lost 2 bases at V and 4 bases at J; junction bases unmatched: 4. Germline CDR1 MNHNS, CDR2 SASEGT. The CDR3 loop spans 14 amino acids. The CDR3 reads CASSESGQTYGYTF. The CDR3, as DNA: TGTGCCAGCAGTGAATCGGGACAGACCTATGGCTACACCTTC.

This clone was detected a few times. The genes are TRBV19 and TRBJ2-6; D call uncertain. Deletions cut 4 bases from V and 0 bases from J, with 10 bases between. The CDR3 contains 16 residues. From germline, CDR1 is LNHDA and CDR2 SQIVND (reference sequence). This chain's CDR3 is CASSTRANSGANVLTF. As DNA, the CDR3 is TGTGCCAGTAGTACTCGCGCTAACTCTGGGGCCAACGTCCTGACTTTC.

The chain links TRBV19 to TRBJ2-3; TRBD2 matches at 14 bases. The CDR3 totals 16 residues. In germline, CDR1 is LNHDA, CDR2 SQIVND (reference sequence). J gave up 5 bases and V 3 bases, and 4 bases lay outside the gene matches. CDR3: CASSIKGTSGRDTQYF. Here the CDR3 DNA reads TGTGCCAGTAGTATCAAAGGGACTAGCGGGAGAGATACGCAGTATTTT.

The chain carries TRBV29-1 and TRBJ2-1, with D possibly TRBD1 on 6 matching bases. V lost 2 bases and J 5 bases, leaving 10 bases between the germline ends. This CDR3 is built from 13 residues. CDR1 SQVTM and CDR2 ANQGSEA come from the germline V gene. The CDR3 DNA reads as TGCAGCGTTGAAAGGAACAGGGACAATGAGCAGTTCTTC. It translates to CSVERNRDNEQFF.

V and J are TRBV9 and TRBJ1-5; 8 nucleotides align to TRBD1. Germline V lookup: CDR1 SGDLS, CDR2 YYNGEE. V lost 3 bases, J lost 6 bases, and 5 bases stayed unmatched. This CDR3 comprises 14 residues. CDR3 sequence reads: CASSADRGTQPQHF. The CDR3 nucleotides are TGTGCCAGCAGCGCCGACAGGGGCACTCAGCCCCAGCATTTT.

This rearrangement joins TRBV4-1 to TRBJ1-2, with TRBD1 as a possible D gene (6 bases). The CDR3 is 14 amino acids. Germline loops: CDR1 MGHRA, CDR2 YSYEKL. Deletions cut 0 bases from V and 8 bases from J, with 13 bases between. This CDR3 is CASSQDTGRNGYTF. The CDR3 DNA reads as TGCGCCAGCAGCCAAGACACAGGGCGAAACGGCTACACCTTC.